This T cell receptor (beta chain) was observed in a study of CD8+CD57+ T cells in acquired aplastic anemia. Study-level information: DNA from sorted CD4+ and CD8+ cells averaged around 3 ug. General study findings and limits: A significant difference in CD8+ Simpson's diversity between patients and controls was not found. The study identified roughly 29 CD8+ CDR3 sequences shared by patients and controls.

This clonotype has at least ten counts. Its antigen is not known. Only patients with CD8+CD57+ cell expansion on flow cytometry were chosen for sequencing. Severe acquired aplastic anemia was present in every patient. Genomic DNA was employed as the template in profiling TCR beta VDJ and CDR3. Using its own MiXCR run on the reads, TCRdb lists one record per CDR3 protein. The sample yields approximately 190,000 distinct CDR3 sequences, more than 45% seen once. The sequence derives from a human donor with aplastic anemia. Sequenced: sorted CD4+, CD8+, or CD8+CD57+ T cells (not recorded which) from PBMCs.

CDR3: CASSTRQGYGYTF. In nucleotides, the CDR3 is TGTGCCAGCAGCACTCGACAGGGGTATGGCTACACCTTC. This chain links TRBV9 with TRBJ1-2; 8 bases align to TRBD1. The germline gives CDR1 SGDLS, CDR2 YYNGEE. V was clipped by 4 bases and J by 5 bases; unmatched bases: 4. The CDR3 runs to 13 residues.